The 11 T cell receptor beta chains in this list originate from one sample, sequenced in a study of cytomegalovirus exposure and HLA in healthy donors. With 60 Vbeta and 13 Jbeta primers, the PCR was carried out. The data were produced by immunoSEQ multiplex PCR, yet TCRdb's version contains in-frame clones alone and is incomplete. The sample consists of about 95,000 clones, around 80% of them appearing once. The material sequenced was PBMCs. The receptors derive from a man between 18 and 29 years old in good health and CMV-seropositive.

The chain recombines TRBV5-1 with TRBJ1-6; 9 bases are a match to TRBD1. V was clipped by 0 bases and J by 7 bases; unmatched bases: 2. This CDR3 is 15 amino acids long. Germline assignment: CDR1 SGHRS and CDR2 YFSETQ. The CDR3 region is CASSLAGQGNSPLHF. Written as DNA, the CDR3 is TGCGCCAGCAGCTTGGCGGGACAGGGAAATTCACCCCTCCACTTT. Together with reference TRBV5-1 and TRBJ1-6, the CDR3 gives the full variable domain: KAGVTQTPRYLIKTRGQQVTLSCSPISGHRSVSWYQQTPGQGLQFLFEYFSETQRNKGNFPGRFSGRQFSNSRSEMNVSTLELGDSALYLCASSLAGQGNSPLHFGNGTRLTVT.

For this clone: Because the CDR3 is missing its conserved closing phenylalanine or tryptophan, this is likely a read error. The V call is TRBV15, the J call TRBJ1-6, with a tentative D call TRBD1 (5 bases). V lost 0 bases, J lost 8 bases, and 14 bases lay in between. The CDR3 extends over 16 amino acids. Per germline, CDR1 LNHNV and CDR2 YYDKDF (reference sequence). The CDR3 loop is CATSRDRRDFHSPLHL. CDR3 nucleotides: TGTGCCACCAGCAGAGATCGAAGGGACTTTCATTCACCCCTCCACCTT.

The V and J genes are TRBV28 and TRBJ2-7; TRBD1 is a possible D gene (5 bases). Per the germline V gene, CDR1 is MDHEN and CDR2 is SYDVKM. V lost 1 base, J lost 2 bases, and 9 bases lay in between. CDR3 length: 14 amino acids. The CDR3 bases are TGTGCCAGCAGTTTATCAGGGTATACCTACGAGCAGTACTTC. Amino acid sequence: CASSLSGYTYEQYF. Full variable domain (missing parts from reference TRBV28 and TRBJ2-7): DVKVTQSSRYLVKRTGEKVFLECVQDMDHENMFWYRQDPGLGLRLIYFSYDVKMKEKGDIPEGYSVSREKKERFSLILESASTNQTSMYLCASSLSGYTYEQYFGPGTRLTVT.

V and J are TRBV6-5 and TRBJ1-5, with TRBD1 identical over 7 bases. Germline V gene lookup returns CDR1 MNHEY and CDR2 SVGAGI. V dropped 10 bases and J dropped 4; count of bases not matched to a gene: 7. The CDR3 runs 13 residues. The CDR3 nucleotides are TGTGCCACTGGACAGGCGAGGAATCAGCCCCAGCATTTT. Amino acid sequence: CATGQARNQPQHF.

V usage is TRBV10-1 and J usage is TRBJ2-2; a weak D match, TRBD1 (5 bases). Trimming pared 5 bases from V and 8 bases from J, leaving 9 bases between. CDR3 size: 12 residues. Germline V gene lookup returns CDR1 WNHNN and CDR2 SYGVQD (reference sequence). CDR3 in amino acids: CASSQGSGELFF. Here the CDR3 DNA reads TGCGCCAGCAGTCAGGGATCGGGGGAGCTGTTTTTT.

The V and J genes are TRBV28 and TRBJ1-4; 11 bases align to TRBD1. The V gene end was trimmed by 7 bases and the J gene end by 5 bases; junction bases not matched to a gene: 3. Germline-derived CDR1 and CDR2 are MDHEN and SYDVKM. This CDR3 region has 14 residues. For the CDR3, the DNA is TGTGCCAGCAAGGGACAGGGGGGCAATGAAAAACTGTTTTTT. It translates to CASKGQGGNEKLFF.

Details on this clone: At one end the junction does not follow the germline gene, possibly because of a read error. The chain links TRBV2 to TRBJ2-7; TRBD1 aligns across 9 bases. The CDR3 has 13 residues. Germline V CDR1 and CDR2: SNHLY, FYNNEI. CDR3 loop: CAGSLDRGDEQYF. DNA of the CDR3: TGTGCCGGCAGTCTAGACAGGGGGGACGAGCAGTACTTC.

This clone was seen only once. The V and J genes are TRBV28 and TRBJ2-7, with D perhaps TRBD2 (6 bases). The CDR3 has 11 amino acids. CDR1 and CDR2 (germline): MDHEN, SYDVKM. The germline V and J ends were trimmed by 2 bases and 7 bases, with 6 bases remaining between them. The CDR3: CASSLGGEQYF. In DNA form, the CDR3 reads TGTGCCAGCAGTTTAGGGGGGGAGCAGTACTTC.

As concerns this clone: A junction end diverges from the germline sequence, so it may reflect a read error. This rearrangement joins TRBV5-4 to TRBJ1-6, with D possibly being TRBD1 (5 bases). This CDR3 spans 15 amino acids. Per germline, CDR1 SGHNT and CDR2 YYREEE (reference sequence). The CDR3 loop reads CASRLGGVYNSPLHF. In DNA, the CDR3 is TGTGCCAGCAGGTTGGGGGGGGTCTATAATTCACCCCTCCACTTT. Filled out from reference TRBV5-4 and TRBJ1-6, the complete variable domain reads ETGVTQSPTHLIKTRGQQVTLRCSSQSGHNTVSWYQQALGQGPQFIFQYYREEENGRGNFPPRFSGLQFPNYSSELNVNALELDDSALYLCASRLGGVYNSPLHFGNGTRLTVT.

This chain uses TRBV5-6 with TRBJ1-4, with a possible D match to TRBD1 (5 bases). The CDR3 sequence is 16 residues long. The ends were cut back, 5 bases at V and 3 bases at J, with 17 bases in the middle. CDR1 SGHDT and CDR2 YYEEEE come from the germline V gene. The CDR3 sequence is CASSRPGLRANEKLFF. CDR3 coding DNA: TGTGCCAGCAGTCGCCCAGGGTTACGGGCTAATGAAAAACTGTTTTTT.

A word on this clone: Compared with germline, one end of the junction differs, possibly owing to a read error. The chain recombines TRBV7-9 with TRBJ1-4; no firm D call. The CDR3 has 13 residues. Germline V gene sequence: CDR1 SEHNR, CDR2 FQNEAQ (reference sequence). Here the CDR3 DNA reads TGTTCCAGCAGCCCCCCGCTTGAGGAAAAACTGTTTTTT. Its translation is CSSSPPLEEKLFF.